This T cell receptor beta chain was recovered during a study of T cell repertoires in cytomegalovirus infection. Across the study: Public TCR beta signatures provided an indication of both CMV infection and a matching HLA type.

TCRdb processed the reads anew with MiXCR; each CDR3 protein has one entry. The sample has 700,000 to 950,000 distinct CDR3 sequences, about 31% seen once; the top ten hold around 12%. Per the germline V gene, CDR1 is SGDLS and CDR2 is YYNGEE. Trimming pared 7 bases from V and 5 bases from J, leaving 10 bases between. The CDR3 has 13 amino acids. Points on this clonotype: Its specificity is not known.

Study findings and constraints: CMV carriers with the relevant HLA were identified by cumulative public TCR beta family frequency. HLA-C-restricted CMV-specific TCR beta clonotypes prevailed in the ex vivo response.

The input for sequencing was cultured CD8+ T cells from PBMCs, taken from culture after CMV antigen stimulation. This TCR came from a human donor in good health (CMV status not recorded). Some clones in this sample may be carry-over from other donors' samples. The V gene is TRBV9, the J gene TRBJ1-6; the D gene is possibly TRBD1 (5 bases). CDR3 amino acids: CASGAGNNSPLHF. The CDR3, as DNA: TGTGCCAGCGGGGCAGGGAATAATTCACCCCTCCACTTT.